The next 8 T cell receptor beta chains were all read from a single sample in a study of T cell responses to AZD1222 COVID-19 vaccine. Using immunoSEQ multiplex PCR, the repertoire was profiled, and TCRdb retains in-frame clones only, with some absent. The sample carries about 140,000 clones, almost 85% recorded once. The source material was peripheral blood, sampled 28 days after the second dose of the MenACWY control vaccine. Receptors were obtained from an adult who received the MenACWY meningococcal vaccine as a control.

The J gene is TRBJ2-3, the V gene TRBV9; D uncertain. CDR3 length equals 15 residues. Trimming stripped 0 bases from V and 1 base from J, with 9 bases between. Germline V gene data show CDR1 as SGDLS and CDR2 as YYNGEE. CDR3: CASSVGAARTDTQYF. CDR3 coding DNA: TGTGCCAGCAGCGTAGGGGCAGCTCGCACAGATACGCAGTATTTT.

On this clone itself: A read error may account for a junction end that differs from germline. The chain links TRBV7-7 to TRBJ1-5, with D unresolved. CDR3 length: 13 residues. Germline values: CDR1 SSHAT, CDR2 FNYEAQ (reference sequence). This CDR3 reads CASSRQSNQPQHF. The CDR3 region has the DNA TGTGCTAGCAGCCGCCAATCCAATCAGCCCCAGCATTTT.

This chain joins TRBV7-9 and TRBJ1-5; 11 bases are shared with TRBD1. Trimming removed 5 bases from V and 7 bases from J; junction bases left unmatched: 7. CDR3 size: 15 residues. Germline V gene sequence: CDR1 SEHNR, CDR2 FQNEAQ (reference sequence). For the CDR3, the DNA is TGTGCCAGCAGCCAGGGACAGGGGGTAGAGCAGCCCCAGCATTTT. It codes for CASSQGQGVEQPQHF.

This clone was seen only a few times. This chain joins TRBV28 and TRBJ1-2; D is undetermined. The V end lost 5 bases, the J end lost 2 bases, and 12 bases lay between the germline ends. Germline CDR1 and CDR2: MDHEN and SYDVKM. This CDR3 contains 14 residues. The CDR3 coding sequence is TGTGCCAGCAGTGACTCGGGCTTAAACTATGGCTACACCTTC. Translation: CASSDSGLNYGYTF.

The chain recombines TRBV19 with TRBJ2-7; the D gene could be TRBD1 or TRBD2 (5 bases each). The CDR3 totals 14 residues. V was pared by 5 bases and J by 8 bases, with 19 bases between. Germline loops: CDR1 LNHDA, CDR2 SQIVND (reference sequence). This CDR3 reads CASSSGTRGTQQYF. CDR3 DNA sequence: TGTGCCAGTAGTTCCGGGACCCGAGGAACCCAGCAGTACTTC.

CDR3: CASSLGGLAEAFF. DNA for the CDR3: TGTGCCAGCAGTTTAGGGGGGTTAGCAGAAGCTTTCTTT. The chain employs TRBV27 and TRBJ1-1, with D possibly being TRBD1 (5 bases). CDR1 and CDR2 from the germline V gene are MNHEY and SMNVEV (reference sequence). V gave up 2 bases and J gave up 8 bases, with 12 bases separating them. CDR3 length equals 13 residues.

The rearrangement uses TRBV7-2 and TRBJ1-4, with TRBD1 identical over 8 bases. CDR3 length equals 15 residues. V was pared by 3 bases and J by 5 bases, with 5 bases of the junction left unmatched. From germline, CDR1 is SGHTA and CDR2 FQGNSA. CDR3 region: CASSFQGTGNEKLFF. The CDR3, as DNA: TGTGCCAGCAGCTTTCAAGGGACAGGCAATGAAAAACTGTTTTTT.

This chain links TRBV29-1 with TRBJ1-1, with D unresolved. Germline V gene data show CDR1 as SQVTM and CDR2 as ANQGSEA. There are 14 residues in the CDR3. Trimming pared 5 bases from V and 3 bases from J, leaving 16 bases between. This CDR3 is CSVPRGLSDTEAFF. The CDR3 region has the DNA TGCAGCGTTCCAAGAGGGTTATCGGACACTGAAGCTTTCTTT.